This entry lists 23 T cell receptor beta chains sequenced from one sample in a study of cytomegalovirus exposure and HLA in healthy donors. With 60 Vbeta and 13 Jbeta primers, the PCR was carried out. TCRdb's copy holds only in-frame clones and misses some; the assay was immunoSEQ multiplex PCR. The sample shows approximately 120,000 clones, 55% to 75% of them seen only once. Sequenced input: PBMCs. These receptors were taken from a man aged 25 to 40 in good health and CMV-seronegative.

This rearrangement joins TRBV7-3 to TRBJ2-7; 7 positions agree with TRBD2. The V segment lost 1 base and the J segment 6 bases; nucleotides outside the gene matches: 6. The CDR3 totals 14 residues. The V gene's germline CDR1 is SGHTA and CDR2 FQGTGA. CDR3 DNA sequence: TGTGCCAGCAGCTTAATATCTCCGGGGGGCGAGCAGTACTTC. Amino acid sequence: CASSLISPGGEQYF.

This clone has only a few counts. This chain uses TRBV27 with TRBJ2-3; D not certain. CDR1 is MNHEY and CDR2 is SMNVEV in the germline V gene (reference sequence). The V and J ends lost 7 bases and 1 base respectively, with 12 bases between them. The CDR3 runs 14 residues. For the CDR3, the DNA is TGTGCCAGCACCCGAGGTGCACGCACAGATACGCAGTATTTT. Amino acid sequence: CASTRGARTDTQYF.

This clone was picked up one time. The V call is TRBV7-2, the J call TRBJ1-1, with TRBD1 matching 8 bases. CDR1 SGHTA and CDR2 FQGNSA come from the germline V gene. This CDR3 is 14 amino acids long. With V trimmed by 5 bases and J by 0 bases, 2 bases remained unmatched. CDR3 loop: CASSMGQVNTEAFF. In DNA form, the CDR3 reads TGTGCCAGCAGCATGGGACAGGTGAACACTGAAGCTTTCTTT. The full variable domain, completed using reference TRBV7-2 and TRBJ1-1, is GAGVSQSPSNKVTEKGKDVELRCDPISGHTALYWYRQSLGQGLEFLIYFQGNSAPDKSGLPSDRFSAERTGGSVSTLTIQRTQQEDSAVYLCASSMGQVNTEAFFGQGTRLTVV.

This chain links TRBV7-3 with TRBJ2-2; 7 nucleotides line up with TRBD1. CDR1 and CDR2 from the germline V gene are SGHTA and FQGTGA. V lost 5 bases, J lost 7 bases, and 10 bases stayed unmatched. The CDR3 contains 15 residues. DNA of the CDR3: TGTGCCAGCAGCCCGGTAAGGGGGCATGGCGGGGAGCTGTTTTTT. It is translated as CASSPVRGHGGELFF.

The chain has TRBV4-2 and TRBJ1-5; no clear D. Germline V gives CDR1 LGHNA, CDR2 YNFKEQ. This CDR3 region has 13 residues. Trimming left V 2 bases short and J 4 bases short, with 6 bases between. The CDR3 protein is CASSQQRNQPQHF. CDR3 DNA: TGTGCCAGCAGCCAACAGAGGAATCAGCCCCAGCATTTT.

The J gene is TRBJ2-3, the V gene TRBV11-3; 8 bases match TRBD2. CDR1 and CDR2 from the germline V gene are SGHNT and YENEEA. V trimming: 5 bases; J trimming: 2 bases; junction bases outside the gene matches: 12. The CDR3 is made up of 17 amino acids. In nucleotides, the CDR3 is TGTGCCAGCAGCCGGGGGGGCGGGGGGCACCTCACAGATACGCAGTATTTT. The encoded protein is CASSRGGGGHLTDTQYF.

The V call is TRBV19, the J call TRBJ1-6; D not certain. CDR1 and CDR2 from the germline V gene are LNHDA and SQIVND (reference sequence). The CDR3 has 15 amino acids. The germline V and J ends were trimmed by 3 bases and 6 bases, with 12 bases remaining between them. The CDR3 here is CASSIEVQLNSPLHF. The CDR3, as DNA: TGTGCCAGTAGTATTGAGGTGCAGCTTAATTCACCCCTCCACTTT.

This chain joins TRBV9 and TRBJ2-3; no definite D call. The CDR3 loop spans 14 amino acids. Trimming shortened V by 6 bases and J by 2 bases, and 13 bases separated the two germline ends. The germline gives CDR1 SGDLS, CDR2 YYNGEE. This CDR3 reads CASNPQEHTDTQYF. The DNA of the CDR3 is TGTGCCAGCAACCCCCAGGAACACACAGATACGCAGTATTTT.

A single count supports this clone. The genes are TRBV27 and TRBJ2-3, with unresolved D. The CDR3 length is 13 residues. Germline loops: CDR1 MNHEY, CDR2 SMNVEV (reference sequence). Trimming removed 5 bases from V and 1 base from J, with 7 bases in between. CDR3 in DNA: TGTGCCAGCAGTAACGGTGGCACAGATACGCAGTATTTT. It specifies CASSNGGTDTQYF.

This rearrangement joins TRBV6-6 to TRBJ2-5; tentatively, D is TRBD1 (6 bases). The germline V and J ends were trimmed by 6 bases and 1 base, with 9 bases remaining between them. Germline loops: CDR1 MNHNY, CDR2 SVGAGI (reference sequence). The CDR3 runs to 13 residues. Here the CDR3 DNA reads TGTGCCAGCAGCTCGACAGGCCAAGAGACCCAGTACTTC. The encoded protein is CASSSTGQETQYF.

This clone turned up a few times. The V call is TRBV19, the J call TRBJ1-1; 7 nucleotides agree with TRBD1. CDR1 is LNHDA, CDR2 SQIVND, per germline (reference sequence). The CDR3 consists of 15 residues. V lost 5 bases to trimming and J lost 1 base; unmatched junction nucleotides: 7. The CDR3 is CASSWSTGTNTEAFF. The CDR3 nucleotides are TGTGCCAGTAGTTGGTCGACAGGGACGAACACTGAAGCTTTCTTT.

The CDR3: CASSRSGGHETQYF. Written as DNA, the CDR3 is TGCGCCAGCAGCCGCAGCGGGGGGCATGAGACCCAGTACTTC. The V call is TRBV5-1, the J call TRBJ2-5, with TRBD2 matching 9 bases. The CDR3 sequence is 14 residues long. V lost 4 bases, J lost 5 bases, and 6 bases stayed unmatched. Germline loops: CDR1 SGHRS, CDR2 YFSETQ.

CDR3 in amino acids: CASSKSQGSGNTIYF. The CDR3 DNA reads TGTGCCAGTAGTAAGTCACAGGGGTCTGGAAACACCATATATTTT. The J gene is TRBJ1-3, the V gene TRBV19; TRBD1 agrees at 7 bases. Germline assignment: CDR1 LNHDA and CDR2 SQIVND (reference sequence). The CDR3 contains 15 residues. The V gene end was trimmed by 4 bases and the J gene end by 1 base; junction bases not matched to a gene: 4.

The chain uses TRBV19 and TRBJ1-4, with TRBD1 as a possible D gene (5 bases). Germline V gene sequence: CDR1 LNHDA, CDR2 SQIVND (reference sequence). Trimming stripped 8 bases from V and 3 bases from J, with 16 bases between. This CDR3 contains 15 residues. The CDR3 region is CASAPTTESNEKLFF. CDR3 nucleotide sequence: TGTGCCAGTGCACCTACGACAGAGTCTAATGAAAAACTGTTTTTT.

This chain connects TRBV11-2 to TRBJ1-1; weak D call: TRBD1 (5 bases). Trimming removed 2 bases from V and 1 base from J, with 17 bases in between. CDR3 length: 17 residues. The germline V gene encodes CDR1 SGHAT and CDR2 FQNNGV. The CDR3 sequence is CASSLFGVGPGNTEAFF. For the CDR3, the DNA is TGTGCCAGCAGCTTATTTGGGGTGGGGCCTGGGAACACTGAAGCTTTCTTT.

This chain links TRBV5-4 with TRBJ2-3; TRBD1 matches at 10 bases. CDR1 and CDR2 from the germline V gene are SGHNT and YYREEE (reference sequence). The V segment lost 3 bases and the J segment 5 bases; nucleotides outside the gene matches: 6. The CDR3 is 15 residues long. CDR3 DNA: TGTGCCAGCAGCTCAAGGGACAGGGGAATAGATACGCAGTATTTT. It yields the protein CASSSRDRGIDTQYF.

This rearrangement joins TRBV5-1 to TRBJ2-1, with 11 positions matching TRBD2. There are 16 residues in the CDR3. Germline-derived CDR1 and CDR2 are SGHRS and YFSETQ. V lost 1 base, J lost 3 bases, and 3 bases stayed unmatched. CDR3 amino acids: CASSLPTSGDYNEQFF. The DNA of the CDR3 is TGCGCCAGCAGCTTGCCGACTAGCGGGGACTACAATGAGCAGTTCTTC.

This clone was recorded a few times. V is TRBV5-4 and J is TRBJ1-2; D gene ambiguous. Trimming cost V 9 bases and J 1 base, with 10 bases left between them. This CDR3 is built from 12 residues. Germline loops: CDR1 SGHNT, CDR2 YYREEE (reference sequence). CDR3 region: CATGGLNYGYTF. Written as DNA, the CDR3 is TGTGCCACCGGAGGCCTTAACTATGGCTACACCTTC.

This clone was observed a handful of times. V gene TRBV29-1 combines with J gene TRBJ2-5; the match to TRBD2 covers 8 bases. The V gene end was trimmed by 4 bases and the J gene end by 0 bases; junction bases not matched to a gene: 1. The CDR3 length is 13 residues. Germline V gene lookup returns CDR1 SQVTM and CDR2 ANQGSEA. CDR3 bases: TGCAGCGTTGTCGGGGGGGACCAAGAGACCCAGTACTTC. The encoded protein is CSVVGGDQETQYF.

The V call is TRBV18, the J call TRBJ1-3; D possibly corresponds to TRBD1 (5 bases). Trimming took 4 bases from V and 3 from J, leaving 13 bases between them. The CDR3 length is 15 residues. Germline assignment: CDR1 KGHSH and CDR2 LQKENI. CDR3 amino acids: CASSRLTTVGNTIYF. The CDR3 DNA reads as TGTGCCAGCTCACGACTTACGACAGTTGGAAACACCATATATTTT. The full variable domain, completed using reference TRBV18 and TRBJ1-3, is NAGVMQNPRHLVRRRGQEARLRCSPMKGHSHVYWYRQLPEEGLKFMVYLQKENIIDESGMPKERFSAEFPKEGPSILRIQQVVRGDSAAYFCASSRLTTVGNTIYFGEGSWLTVV.

The gene calls are TRBV5-8 and TRBJ2-7; 7 positions agree with TRBD1. CDR1 is SGHTS, CDR2 YDEGEE, per germline. J was trimmed by 4 bases and V by 0 bases; bases with no gene match: 10. There are 16 residues in the CDR3. The DNA of the CDR3 is TGTGCCAGCAGCTTGGTTTCAGGACAGGCGCTGTACGAGCAGTACTTC. This encodes CASSLVSGQALYEQYF. Using reference TRBV5-8 and TRBJ2-7 for the parts outside the CDR3, the full variable domain is EAGVTQSPTHLIKTRGQQATLRCSPISGHTSVYWYQQALGLGLQFLLWYDEGEERNRGNFPPRFSGRQFPNYSSELNVNALELEDSALYLCASSLVSGQALYEQYFGPGTRLTVT.

The genes are TRBV13 and TRBJ2-2, with TRBD1 matching 7 bases. This CDR3 spans 16 amino acids. Germline V lookup: CDR1 PRHDT, CDR2 FYEKMQ (reference sequence). V lost 7 bases to trimming and J lost 4 bases; unmatched junction nucleotides: 12. CDR3 coding DNA: TGTGCCAGCACCGTTGACAGGGATTTGCGCACCGGGGAGCTGTTTTTT. Encoded protein: CASTVDRDLRTGELFF.

The V and J genes are TRBV4-1 and TRBJ1-3, with D possibly being TRBD1 (5 bases). V shed 2 bases and J shed 4 bases, with 15 bases lying between them. CDR1 is MGHRA and CDR2 is YSYEKL in the germline V gene. This CDR3 contains 16 residues. The CDR3 spells CASSQTLGETGNTIYF. CDR3 nucleotides: TGCGCCAGCAGCCAAACCCTAGGGGAAACCGGAAACACCATATATTTT.